Each of the 22 T cell receptor beta chains below was sequenced from the same sample in a study of blood T cell repertoires in COVID-19. The data were produced by immunoSEQ multiplex PCR, yet TCRdb's version contains in-frame clones alone and is incomplete. The table lists fewer than 150,000 clones, about 90% of them singletons, with about 1% in the top ten. The sequencing input was peripheral blood. These receptors were taken from a woman between 45 and 60 years old with active or convalescent COVID-19.

V usage is TRBV19 and J usage is TRBJ1-5; 8 bases agree with TRBD1. The CDR3 length is 14 residues. The V gene end was trimmed by 7 bases and the J gene end by 3 bases; junction bases not matched to a gene: 5. Germline CDR1 is LNHDA and CDR2 is SQIVND (reference sequence). The CDR3 here is CASKTGQVNQPQHF. In DNA, the CDR3 is TGTGCCAGTAAGACGGGACAGGTCAATCAGCCCCAGCATTTT.

The rearrangement joins TRBV7-3 to TRBJ1-5, with D tentatively TRBD1 (5 bases). Germline loops: CDR1 SGHTA, CDR2 FQGTGA. V shed 2 bases and J shed 3 bases, with 8 bases lying between them. This CDR3 has 14 amino acids. CDR3 DNA: TGTGCCAGCAGCTTAGGCAGGGACAATCAGCCCCAGCATTTT. Protein sequence: CASSLGRDNQPQHF.

This clone came up once. The chain has TRBV9 and TRBJ2-5; TRBD2 is a possible D gene (5 bases). The CDR3 runs 14 residues. Trimming removed 0 bases from V and 1 base from J, with 7 bases in between. Germline loops: CDR1 SGDLS, CDR2 YYNGEE. The CDR3 coding sequence is TGTGCCAGCAGCGTAGAAGCGGTCCAAGAGACCCAGTACTTC. This gives the protein CASSVEAVQETQYF. The full variable domain, rest sourced from reference TRBV9 and TRBJ2-5, is DSGVTQTPKHLITATGQRVTLRCSPRSGDLSVYWYQQSLDQGLQFLIQYYNGEERAKGNILERFSAQQFPDLHSELNLSSLELGDSALYFCASSVEAVQETQYFGPGTRLLVL.

V gene TRBV27 combines with J gene TRBJ2-2; the D gene is possibly TRBD2 (5 bases). Looked up from germline, CDR1 is MNHEY and CDR2 is SMNVEV (reference sequence). The length of the CDR3 is 15 residues. V shed 2 bases and J shed 6 bases, with 13 bases lying between them. DNA for the CDR3: TGTGCCAGCAGTTTAGCAGGAGGAGCATCCGGGGAGCTGTTTTTT. Translated: CASSLAGGASGELFF.

This sequence joins TRBV5-1 and TRBJ2-7; 11 bases match TRBD2. Per the germline V gene, CDR1 is SGHRS and CDR2 is YFSETQ. There are 14 residues in the CDR3. With 2 bases clipped from V and 3 bases from J, the junction kept 1 base outside the gene matches. The CDR3 sequence: CASSLTSGSYEQYF. The CDR3 region has the DNA TGCGCCAGCAGCTTAACTAGCGGGAGCTACGAGCAGTACTTC. Looking up the rest from reference TRBV5-1 and TRBJ2-7 gives the full variable domain: KAGVTQTPRYLIKTRGQQVTLSCSPISGHRSVSWYQQTPGQGLQFLFEYFSETQRNKGNFPGRFSGRQFSNSRSEMNVSTLELGDSALYLCASSLTSGSYEQYFGPGTRLTVT.

The V call is TRBV27, the J call TRBJ2-7, with 9 bases matching TRBD2. This CDR3 comprises 15 residues. Germline CDR1 is MNHEY and CDR2 is SMNVEV (reference sequence). After removal of 4 bases from V and 6 bases from J, the junction contained 10 bases not matched to a gene. The DNA for the CDR3 is TGTGCCAGCAGTTACAGCGGGGGGCTGCGGGCCGAGCAGTACTTC. This gives the protein CASSYSGGLRAEQYF.

The V call is TRBV6-2 or TRBV6-3, the J call TRBJ2-1; 9 bases match TRBD1. After removal of 6 bases from V and 6 bases from J, the junction contained 9 bases not matched to a gene. This CDR3 is 15 amino acids long. The germline V gene encodes CDR1 MNHEY and CDR2 SVGEGT. DNA of the CDR3: TGTGCCAGCAGCCCGGGACAGGGTTTATTCAATGAGCAGTTCTTC. Amino acids: CASSPGQGLFNEQFF.

CDR3: CASSQGGINQPQHF. The CDR3 DNA follows: TGCGCCAGCAGCCAAGGCGGTATTAATCAGCCCCAGCATTTT. This chain uses TRBV4-3 with TRBJ1-5; D is unclear. This CDR3 region has 14 residues. Germline CDR1 is LGHNA and CDR2 is YSLEER. Trimming took off 1 base at V and 4 bases at J, with 8 bases between the two ends.

This sequence joins TRBV18 and TRBJ1-2; 9 positions match TRBD1. Germline CDR1 KGHSH, CDR2 LQKENI. The ends lost 3 bases at V and 4 bases at J; junction bases unmatched: 9. The CDR3 covers 16 residues. For the CDR3, the DNA is TGTGCCAGCTCACCCGGGACAGGGAATAGCGGCTATGGCTACACCTTC. Translating it yields CASSPGTGNSGYGYTF.

This clone has just one count. The chain carries TRBV24-1 and TRBJ1-4; a weak D match, TRBD1 (5 bases). CDR1 and CDR2 (germline): KGHDR, SFDVKD. V was cut by 2 bases and J by 8 bases, with 14 bases left in between. The CDR3 has 15 residues. CDR3 in amino acids: CATSDSQGNGEKLFF. The CDR3 region has the DNA TGTGCCACCAGTGATTCCCAGGGTAATGGGGAAAAACTGTTTTTT.

V gene TRBV5-6 combines with J gene TRBJ2-3; TRBD2 aligns across 7 bases. The CDR3 contains 16 residues. Trimming cost V 4 bases and J 1 base; bases outside gene matches: 9. Germline V gives CDR1 SGHDT, CDR2 YYEEEE. In nucleotides, the CDR3 is TGTGCCAGCAGCCCGCGGGGGAGTGGCGGCACAGATACGCAGTATTTT. Its translation is CASSPRGSGGTDTQYF.

The chain joins TRBV28 to TRBJ2-6; 9 bases match TRBD1. CDR3 size: 18 residues. With V trimmed by 6 bases and J by 4 bases, 13 bases remained unmatched. Per the germline V gene, CDR1 is MDHEN and CDR2 is SYDVKM. As DNA, the CDR3 is TGTGCCAGCAGGAAATCCGGGACAGGGTTCCTGGGGGCCAACGTCCTGACTTTC. Its translation: CASRKSGTGFLGANVLTF. The full variable domain, with the rest looked up from reference TRBV28 and TRBJ2-6, is DVKVTQSSRYLVKRTGEKVFLECVQDMDHENMFWYRQDPGLGLRLIYFSYDVKMKEKGDIPEGYSVSREKKERFSLILESASTNQTSMYLCASRKSGTGFLGANVLTFGAGSRLTVL.

The V gene is TRBV18, the J gene TRBJ1-5, with 7 bases aligning to TRBD1. The J segment lost 6 bases and the V segment lost 6 bases, leaving 11 bases of the junction unmatched. The germline CDR1 and CDR2 sequences are KGHSH and LQKENI. The CDR3 contains 15 residues. The CDR3 loop reads CASSRGAGGSQPQHF. For the CDR3, the DNA is TGTGCCAGCTCGCGGGGCGCAGGGGGGAGTCAGCCCCAGCATTTT.

V and J are TRBV7-8 and TRBJ2-5; 9 nucleotides agree with TRBD2. The CDR3 length is 17 residues. V lost 5 bases to trimming and J lost 0 bases; unmatched junction nucleotides: 10. Germline V CDR1 and CDR2: SGHVS, FQNEAQ. DNA for the CDR3: TGTGCCAGCAGCGACTCCATCAGCGGGAGGTACCAAGAGACCCAGTACTTC. It yields the protein CASSDSISGRYQETQYF.

This clone was picked up a small number of times. CDR3 sequence: CASSPLAGGTGELFF. CDR3 in DNA: TGTGCCAGCAGCCCCCTAGCGGGAGGGACCGGGGAGCTGTTTTTT. The chain has TRBV6-2 or TRBV6-3 and TRBJ2-2; 12 nucleotides line up with TRBD2. V dropped 6 bases and J dropped 5; count of bases not matched to a gene: 4. This CDR3 is 15 amino acids long. Germline-derived CDR1 and CDR2 are MNHEY and SVGEGT.

The V call is TRBV5-1, the J call TRBJ2-2, with a weak D call TRBD1 (6 bases). The CDR3 is made up of 13 amino acids. CDR1 SGHRS and CDR2 YFSETQ come from the germline V gene. Trimming cost V 4 bases and J 7 bases, with 11 bases left between them. This chain's CDR3 is CASSPRGGGELFF. The CDR3 DNA follows: TGCGCCAGCAGCCCCAGAGGGGGCGGGGAGCTGTTTTTT.

This clone was recorded only once. The germline gene is not matched at one end of the junction; a read error may be the cause. The rearrangement uses TRBV7-2 and TRBJ1-5; TRBD1 matches 10 bases. This CDR3 is 15 amino acids long. Per germline, CDR1 SGHTA and CDR2 FQGNSA. The CDR3 nucleotides read TGTGCCAGCAGCGGTGACAGGGGGCATAATCCGCCCCAGCATTTT. Amino acid sequence: CASSGDRGHNPPQHF.

V is TRBV7-8 and J is TRBJ1-6; 9 bases are shared with TRBD1. CDR3 length equals 15 residues. CDR1 and CDR2 (germline): SGHVS, FQNEAQ. After removal of 5 bases from V and 7 bases from J, the junction contained 6 bases not matched to a gene. Written as DNA, the CDR3 is TGTGCCAGCAGCACCGGGACAGGGCGCAATTCACCCCTCCACTTT. The encoded protein is CASSTGTGRNSPLHF.

J is TRBJ2-7 and V is TRBV6-2 or TRBV6-3; D gene uncertain. This CDR3 has 12 amino acids. CDR1 and CDR2 (germline): MNHEY, SVGEGT. Trimming removed 1 base at V and 5 bases at J, with 6 bases between. Here the CDR3 reads CASSYLADEQYF. The CDR3 DNA reads as TGTGCCAGCAGTTACTTGGCAGACGAGCAGTACTTC.

The genes are TRBV27 and TRBJ2-2, with TRBD2 matching 7 bases. CDR1 and CDR2 (germline): MNHEY, SMNVEV (reference sequence). CDR3 size: 13 residues. V shed 6 bases, J shed 5 bases, and the junction held 3 bases outside the gene matches. This CDR3 is CASRGGWTGELFF. CDR3 nucleotides: TGTGCCAGCAGGGGAGGGTGGACCGGGGAGCTGTTTTTT.

This sequence joins TRBV28 and TRBJ1-2; 7 nucleotides align to TRBD1. Germline lookup yields CDR1 MDHEN and CDR2 SYDVKM. V was pared by 5 bases and J by 6 bases, with 9 bases of the junction left unmatched. CDR3 length: 14 amino acids. The CDR3 coding sequence is TGTGCCAGCAGTAAAGCGACAGGGACGAATGGCTACACCTTC. Translated: CASSKATGTNGYTF.

This chain joins TRBV29-1 and TRBJ1-2; perhaps TRBD1 as D (5 bases). Germline CDR1 and CDR2: SQVTM and ANQGSEA. V was cut by 2 bases and J by 4 bases, with 20 bases left in between. The CDR3 is 16 amino acids. The CDR3 region has the DNA TGCAGCGTTGAAATGTCCGCCATCAGGGATGGCTATGGCTACACCTTC. This encodes CSVEMSAIRDGYGYTF.